What follows are 3 T cell receptor beta chains derived from one specimen sequenced in a study of T cell changes during pregnancy in multiple sclerosis. Produced via immunoSEQ multiplex PCR; TCRdb's table is partial and in-frame only. Of tens of thousands of clones detected, over 85% appear once; the ten largest clones hold under 1.3%. The sample consisted of peripheral blood, taken in the first trimester of pregnancy. The origin of the receptors is a female donor with multiple sclerosis, enrolled in a pregnancy study.

This clone was seen once. The rearrangement uses TRBV13 and TRBJ1-2; 7 nucleotides agree with TRBD1. The germline gives CDR1 PRHDT, CDR2 FYEKMQ (reference sequence). This CDR3 is 14 amino acids long. The ends lost 8 bases at V and 1 base at J; junction bases unmatched: 7. CDR3 sequence: CASEHRGYNYGYTF. The CDR3 bases are TGTGCCAGCGAACACAGGGGCTATAACTATGGCTACACCTTC.

The rearrangement uses TRBV9 and TRBJ2-1, with TRBD2 matching 9 bases. V gave up 1 base and J gave up 8 bases; unmatched junction bases: 10. The CDR3 contains 16 residues. Germline loops: CDR1 SGDLS, CDR2 YYNGEE. CDR3 DNA sequence: TGTGCCAGCAGCGTACCCACCCAGCGGGGGGTCGATGAGCAGTTCTTC. Translated, it gives CASSVPTQRGVDEQFF.

The chain combines TRBV4-2 with TRBJ1-2; D is undetermined. Germline V gene sequence: CDR1 LGHNA, CDR2 YNFKEQ. The CDR3 contains 15 residues. The V gene lost 0 bases and the J gene lost 4 bases, with 12 bases spanning the gap. The CDR3 protein is CASSQDQAGSYGYTF. As DNA, the CDR3 is TGTGCCAGCAGCCAAGATCAGGCAGGCTCCTATGGCTACACCTTC.